This T cell receptor (beta chain) emerged from a study of sequential checkpoint blockade in melanoma. Produced via immunoSEQ multiplex PCR; TCRdb's table is partial and in-frame only. The table shows about 6,000 clones, with about 19% occurring only once. Specified treatment: randomized to nivolumab then ipilimumab (arm A) or the reverse (arm B). The specimen comprised tumor tissue (inferred from file names), sampled from a patient given nivolumab and ipilimumab in sequence. This receptor was taken from a human donor with melanoma.

The CDR3 bases are TGCAGCGTTGTAGGGCACAGGATCTACGAGCAGTACTTC. Protein: CSVVGHRIYEQYF. The J gene is TRBJ2-7, the V gene TRBV29-1, with a tentative D call TRBD1 (5 bases). With 4 bases removed from V and 3 bases from J, the gap between germline ends came to 13 bases. This CDR3 has 13 amino acids. Germline V gene data show CDR1 as SQVTM and CDR2 as ANQGSEA.